The sequence of this T cell receptor beta chain was determined in a study of OX40 agonist ivuxolimab in advanced cancers. Generated by immunoSEQ multiplex PCR, the TCRdb table keeps only in-frame clones and is missing some. This sample has roughly 65,000 clones, with approximately 80% found just once. Points on this clone: Its antigen is undetermined.

Points from the study as a whole: Some patients who did not respond also had low normalized T-cell clonal expansion. At 0.1 to 3.0 mg/kg and by week 6, clonal expansion occurred in CD4+ and CD8+ blood T cells.

Germline CDR1 and CDR2: SGHDN and FVKESK. V lost 5 bases to trimming and J lost 9 bases, with 23 bases between them. This CDR3 has 16 amino acids. This sequence joins TRBV14 and TRBJ2-1; D may be TRBD1 (5 bases). The sequence derives from an adult with an advanced solid tumor such as melanoma, head and neck, liver or kidney cancer. The material sequenced was CD4+ or CD8+ T cells sorted from blood, taken in a trial of the OX40 agonist ivuxolimab. The chain's CDR3 is CASSDKMYRSSTEQFF. For the CDR3, the DNA is TGTGCCAGCAGCGACAAGATGTACAGGTCGTCCACTGAGCAGTTCTTC.